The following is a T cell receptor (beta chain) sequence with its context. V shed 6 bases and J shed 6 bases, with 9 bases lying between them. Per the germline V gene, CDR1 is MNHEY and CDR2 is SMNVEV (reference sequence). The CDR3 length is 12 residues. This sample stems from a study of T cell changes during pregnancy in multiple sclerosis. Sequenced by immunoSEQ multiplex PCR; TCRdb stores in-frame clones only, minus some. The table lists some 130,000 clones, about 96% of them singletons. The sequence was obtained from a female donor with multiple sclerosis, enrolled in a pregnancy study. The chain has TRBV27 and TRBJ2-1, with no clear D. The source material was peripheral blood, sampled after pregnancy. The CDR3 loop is CASRSGLNEQFF. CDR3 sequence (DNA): TGTGCCAGCAGATCCGGTCTCAATGAGCAGTTCTTC.